This passage covers 18 T cell receptor beta chains from one sample sequenced in a study of memory CD4+ T cells and cytomegalovirus serostatus. The sort gate was single viable CD3+CD4+CD8-CD45RO+ cells for memory CD4+ T cells. Sequenced by immunoSEQ multiplex PCR; TCRdb stores in-frame clones only, minus some. The repertoire holds around 45,000 clones, with roughly 80% as singletons. The sequencing input was memory CD4+ T cells from blood. The receptors derive from an adult in good health and CMV-seropositive.

This clone was observed a single time. The chain carries TRBV15 and TRBJ1-2; unclear D gene. The V end was cut by 4 bases, the J end by 8 bases, with 14 bases between. CDR1 is LNHNV, CDR2 YYDKDF, per germline (reference sequence). This CDR3 is built from 13 residues. The CDR3 sequence: CATSIDGSRGYTF. In nucleotides, the CDR3 is TGTGCCACCAGCATCGACGGCTCGAGGGGCTACACCTTC.

This clone was counted between two and nine times. The CDR3 reads CASRVAGVDTQYF. Here the CDR3 DNA reads TGTGCCAGCCGTGTAGCGGGGGTAGATACGCAGTATTTT. The gene calls are TRBV5-8 and TRBJ2-3; 9 bases are a match to TRBD2. J lost 5 bases, V lost 7 bases, and 5 bases had no gene match. Germline V gene lookup returns CDR1 SGHTS and CDR2 YDEGEE. The CDR3 is 13 residues long.

This clone was detected a few times. The chain joins TRBV4-3 to TRBJ2-1, with D perhaps TRBD2 (5 bases). Germline V gene data show CDR1 as LGHNA and CDR2 as YSLEER. The CDR3 runs to 15 residues. V lost 4 bases and J lost 7, with 17 bases in between. The CDR3: CASSPREGTGNEQFF. The CDR3 DNA is TGCGCCAGCAGCCCCAGAGAGGGAACGGGAAATGAGCAGTTCTTC.

In its sample, this clone was seen a few times. The V gene is TRBV4-3, the J gene TRBJ2-1; 13 nucleotides match TRBD2. CDR1 and CDR2 from the germline V gene are LGHNA and YSLEER. The junction had 3 bases not matched to a gene; V was cut back by 5 bases and J by 5 bases. The CDR3 contains 15 residues. The CDR3 DNA reads TGCGCCAGCAGCGCGGGGACTAGCGGGGACAATGAGCAGTTCTTC. Translation: CASSAGTSGDNEQFF.

To note about this clone: Sequence at one end of the junction differs from germline and may be a read error. This chain connects TRBV10-3 to TRBJ2-1; D is ambiguous. Germline CDR1 and CDR2: ENHRY and SYGVKD. The CDR3 length is 11 residues. The CDR3 loop is CAGSSYNEQFF. The CDR3 DNA reads as TGCGCCGGTAGCTCCTACAATGAGCAGTTCTTC.

The chain employs TRBV29-1 and TRBJ1-2; tentative D call: TRBD1 (6 bases). The germline gives CDR1 SQVTM, CDR2 ANQGSEA. The CDR3 runs 13 residues. V gave up 3 bases and J gave up 4 bases, with 12 bases separating them. This CDR3 is CSVERGGGYGYTF. CDR3 sequence (DNA): TGCAGCGTTGAGAGAGGAGGGGGCTATGGCTACACCTTC.

This rearrangement joins TRBV18 to TRBJ1-1, with D possibly TRBD1 on 6 matching bases. This CDR3 has 13 amino acids. Germline assignment: CDR1 KGHSH and CDR2 LQKENI. With 6 bases removed from V and 11 bases from J, the gap between germline ends came to 19 bases. This CDR3 is CASSPQGGSDAFF. The CDR3 region has the DNA TGTGCCAGCTCCCCTCAAGGGGGGTCGGACGCTTTCTTT.

The V gene is TRBV10-3, the J gene TRBJ1-1, with TRBD1 identical over 9 bases. CDR1 is ENHRY, CDR2 SYGVKD, per germline. This CDR3 is built from 16 residues. Trimming took 8 bases from V and 3 from J; bases not matched to a gene: 13. The CDR3 region is CAISFSGQGVYTEAFF. CDR3 nucleotide sequence: TGTGCCATCTCCTTCTCGGGACAGGGTGTTTACACTGAAGCTTTCTTT.

This clone appeared a single time. The chain links TRBV15 to TRBJ1-1, with D possibly TRBD1 on 6 matching bases. The germline V gene has CDR1 LNHNV and CDR2 YYDKDF (reference sequence). The V end lost 1 base, the J end lost 3 bases, and 21 bases lay between the germline ends. The CDR3 loop spans 18 amino acids. The CDR3 DNA follows: TGTGCCACCAGCAGAGGGTGGGACATCGGGATGGTTGACACTGAAGCTTTCTTT. Protein: CATSRGWDIGMVDTEAFF.

CDR3: CASSPGGDTYNEQFF. CDR3 in DNA: TGTGCCAGCAGCCCGGGAGGGGACACCTACAATGAGCAGTTCTTC. The chain carries TRBV7-2 and TRBJ2-1, with 8 bases identical to TRBD2. The length of the CDR3 is 15 residues. The trim removed 5 bases at V and 2 bases at J, leaving 5 bases unmatched. Germline V lookup: CDR1 SGHTA, CDR2 FQGNSA.

The chain employs TRBV10-3 and TRBJ1-3; a weak D match, TRBD1 (5 bases). V was clipped by 4 bases and J by 1 base, with 14 bases between them. Germline V CDR1 and CDR2: ENHRY, SYGVKD. The CDR3 length is 16 residues. CDR3 region: CAISGFGAASGNTIYF. For the CDR3, the DNA is TGTGCCATCAGTGGGTTTGGGGCAGCTTCTGGAAACACCATATATTTT.

The V gene is TRBV7-2, the J gene TRBJ2-1; D unresolved. Looked up from germline, CDR1 is SGHTA and CDR2 is FQGNSA. V was clipped by 3 bases and J by 9 bases, with 15 bases between them. The CDR3 length is 14 residues. The CDR3 here is CASSFLPLASEQFF. CDR3 nucleotides: TGTGCCAGCAGCTTCCTGCCCCTGGCGTCTGAGCAGTTCTTC.

The chain uses TRBV28 and TRBJ1-1; 7 bases map to TRBD1. From germline, CDR1 is MDHEN and CDR2 SYDVKM. The CDR3 length is 14 residues. V lost 8 bases to trimming and J lost 0 bases; unmatched junction nucleotides: 6. The CDR3 loop reads CASGSGGMNTEAFF. For the CDR3, the DNA is TGTGCCAGCGGTTCAGGGGGTATGAACACTGAAGCTTTCTTT.

This clone was recorded once. CDR3 protein: CASGGGNQPQHF. In nucleotides, the CDR3 is TGTGCCAGCGGTGGGGGCAATCAGCCCCAGCATTTT. The rearrangement joins TRBV7-9 to TRBJ1-5; no firm D call. Trimming removed 8 bases at V and 2 bases at J, with 7 bases between. Germline V gene data show CDR1 as SEHNR and CDR2 as FQNEAQ (reference sequence). This CDR3 region has 12 residues.

The J gene is TRBJ2-2, the V gene TRBV6-1, with 7 bases fitting TRBD1. V lost 3 bases and J lost 4; bases outside the gene matches: 8. CDR1 is MNHNS, CDR2 SASEGT, per germline. The CDR3 contains 16 residues. DNA for the CDR3: TGTGCCAGCAGTGACGACAGGGTGTGGTCCACCGGGGAGCTGTTTTTT. Protein: CASSDDRVWSTGELFF.

This clone has just one count. The genes are TRBV4-1 and TRBJ2-1; 12 positions match TRBD2. The junction had 12 bases not matched to a gene; V was cut back by 0 bases and J by 6 bases. Germline values: CDR1 MGHRA, CDR2 YSYEKL. This CDR3 is 19 amino acids long. For the CDR3, the DNA is TGCGCCAGCAGCCAAGATAGTCCCCAAACTAGCGGGGGGCGCAATGAGCAGTTCTTC. Encoded protein: CASSQDSPQTSGGRNEQFF.

J is TRBJ1-5 and V is TRBV21-1. TRBV21-1 corresponds to a pseudogene. This CDR3 contains 16 residues. CDR3 loop: CASSNGPADSNQPQHF. The CDR3 nucleotides read TGTGCCAGCAGCAACGGGCCAGCTGATAGCAATCAGCCCCAGCATTTT.

Only one count was recorded for this clone. This chain uses TRBV2 with TRBJ2-5; no clear D gene. V was shortened by 2 bases and J by 1 base, with 8 bases between the two germline ends. CDR1 is SNHLY, CDR2 FYNNEI, per germline. The CDR3 loop spans 14 amino acids. In DNA, the CDR3 is TGTGCCAGCAGTGAAAAGTCTCCCCAAGAGACCCAGTACTTC. This encodes CASSEKSPQETQYF.